These T cell receptor beta chains were read from a single sample in a study of blood T cell repertoires in COVID-19. Assay: immunoSEQ multiplex PCR; the TCRdb copy retains only in-frame clones and omits some. Of approximately 64,000 clones detected, about 88% appear once; the ten largest clones hold under 5%. The sequencing sample was made of peripheral blood. The receptors come from a man between 65 and 80 years old with acute or convalescent COVID-19. CDR3s include the opening cysteine and the closing phenylalanine or tryptophan. D genes are given only for firm matches. Rows give clone size only sometimes, using once, few, many, or a class for an expanded clone.

abundance: once; d_gene: NA; j_gene: TRBJ2-1; v_gene: TRBV5-1; CDR3nt: TGCGCCAGCAGTTCTAACCAGGTCAATGAGCAGTTCTTC; CDR3aa: CASSSNQVNEQFF
abundance: NA; d_gene: TRBD2; j_gene: TRBJ2-2; v_gene: TRBV18; CDR3nt: TGTGCCAGCTCTACGCAGGCGACTAGCGGAGCCTCCGGGGAGCTGTTTTTT; CDR3aa: CASSTQATSGASGELFF
abundance: NA; d_gene: TRBD2; j_gene: TRBJ2-2; v_gene: TRBV11-2; CDR3nt: TGTGCCAGCAGCACCGGACTAGCGGGGGGCCGGGCCGGGGAGCTGTTTTTT; CDR3aa: CASSTGLAGGRAGELFF
abundance: NA; d_gene: NA; j_gene: TRBJ2-3; v_gene: TRBV7-9; CDR3nt: TGTGCCAGCAGCCCTTTCGGGGGCACAGATACGCAGTATTTT; CDR3aa: CASSPFGGTDTQYF
abundance: NA; d_gene: NA; j_gene: TRBJ2-7; v_gene: TRBV14; CDR3nt: TGTGCCAGCAGCCAGCAGGGTGCGGTCTACGAGCAGTACTTC; CDR3aa: CASSQQGAVYEQYF
abundance: NA; d_gene: TRBD2; j_gene: TRBJ2-6; v_gene: TRBV18; CDR3nt: TGTGCCAGCTCATCCGGGCGGGGGGGCCCTGGGGCCAACGTCCTGACTTTC; CDR3aa: CASSSGRGGPGANVLTF
abundance: NA; d_gene: TRBD1; j_gene: TRBJ1-1; v_gene: TRBV15; CDR3nt: TGTGCCACCAGCAGACCCGGACAGGGGAAGGCTGAAGCTTTCTTT; CDR3aa: CATSRPGQGKAEAFF
abundance: NA; d_gene: NA; j_gene: TRBJ2-7; v_gene: TRBV11-2; CDR3nt: TGTGCCAGCAGCTTAGGGCCTGGTCCCTACGAGCAGTACTTC; CDR3aa: CASSLGPGPYEQYF
abundance: once; d_gene: NA; j_gene: TRBJ2-1; v_gene: TRBV9; CDR3nt: TGTGCCAGCAGCGTAGGAGGCGGGGTCTACAATGAGCAGTTCTTC; CDR3aa: CASSVGGGVYNEQFF
abundance: NA; d_gene: TRBD2; j_gene: TRBJ2-7; v_gene: TRBV27; CDR3nt: TGTGCCAGCAGTTGGGCGGGGGGGGCCTACGAGCAGTACTTC; CDR3aa: CASSWAGGAYEQYF
abundance: NA; d_gene: NA; j_gene: TRBJ2-1; v_gene: TRBV3-1/TRBV3-2; CDR3nt: TGTGCCAGCAGCCAACGAGGTTACAATGAGCAGTTCTTC; CDR3aa: CASSQRGYNEQFF
abundance: NA; d_gene: TRBD2; j_gene: TRBJ2-3; v_gene: TRBV7-3; CDR3nt: TGTGCCAGCAGCTTGCAGCGGGGGGGCATGGATACGCAGTATTTT; CDR3aa: CASSLQRGGMDTQYF
abundance: NA; d_gene: NA; j_gene: TRBJ1-1; v_gene: TRBV7-3; CDR3nt: TGTGCCAGCAGCTTAGGCCCCCCACAGGGTAGCACTGAAGCTTTCTTT; CDR3aa: CASSLGPPQGSTEAFF
abundance: NA; d_gene: NA; j_gene: TRBJ2-1; v_gene: TRBV7-9; CDR3nt: TGTGCCAGCAGCCCAGGACAGCCGATGTACAATGAGCAGTTCTTC; CDR3aa: CASSPGQPMYNEQFF
abundance: NA; d_gene: TRBD1; j_gene: TRBJ1-3; v_gene: TRBV18; CDR3nt: TGTGCCAGCTCATCTGACAGGGGGCCTGGAAACACCATATATTTT; CDR3aa: CASSSDRGPGNTIYF
abundance: NA; d_gene: NA; j_gene: TRBJ2-1; v_gene: TRBV9; CDR3nt: TGTGCCAGCAGCGTAGGCGGGGTGGGGAATGAGCAGTTCTTC; CDR3aa: CASSVGGVGNEQFF
abundance: once; d_gene: NA; j_gene: TRBJ1-2; v_gene: TRBV19; CDR3nt: TGTGCCAGTAGTTTGAACGTCCTCAGGGCCAATAACTATGGCTACACCTTC; CDR3aa: CASSLNVLRANNYGYTF
abundance: NA; d_gene: TRBD1; j_gene: TRBJ1-2; v_gene: TRBV18; CDR3nt: TGTGCCAGCTCTCCTTCGGACAGGGGGCGGAATGGCTACACCTTC; CDR3aa: CASSPSDRGRNGYTF
abundance: NA; d_gene: NA; j_gene: TRBJ2-1; v_gene: TRBV7-2; CDR3nt: TGTGCCAGCAGCTTAGTGAGCTCCTACAATGAGCAGTTCTTC; CDR3aa: CASSLVSSYNEQFF
abundance: NA; d_gene: NA; j_gene: TRBJ2-3; v_gene: TRBV11-2; CDR3nt: TGTGCCAGCAGCTTCCGCGGGGCAAGCAGCACAGATACGCAGTATTTT; CDR3aa: CASSFRGASSTDTQYF
abundance: NA; d_gene: TRBD1; j_gene: TRBJ1-2; v_gene: TRBV6-6; CDR3nt: TGTGCCAGCAGCCGGACAGGGGCCTATGGCTACACCTTC; CDR3aa: CASSRTGAYGYTF
abundance: NA; d_gene: TRBD2; j_gene: TRBJ2-7; v_gene: TRBV27; CDR3nt: TGTGCCAGCAGTTTCCTAGCGGGGGGGGAATCCGAGCAGTACTTC; CDR3aa: CASSFLAGGESEQYF
abundance: NA; d_gene: TRBD1; j_gene: TRBJ2-5; v_gene: TRBV6-1; CDR3nt: TGTGCCAGCAGTGAACGTAAGGGGGCAGAGACCCAGTACTTC; CDR3aa: CASSERKGAETQYF
abundance: NA; d_gene: NA; j_gene: TRBJ2-2; v_gene: TRBV15; CDR3nt: TGTGCCACCAGCACCCACGCCCGACAGATATACACCGGGGAGCTGTTTTTT; CDR3aa: CATSTHARQIYTGELFF
abundance: NA; d_gene: NA; j_gene: TRBJ1-1; v_gene: TRBV5-1; CDR3nt: TGCGCCAGCAGCGCTACTCGGGGGGGAAACACTGAAGCTTTCTTT; CDR3aa: CASSATRGGNTEAFF
abundance: NA; d_gene: TRBD2; j_gene: TRBJ2-3; v_gene: TRBV5-4; CDR3nt: TGTGCCAGCAGCCCACTTCCTAGCGGGGGGCTAAGCACAGATACGCAGTATTTT; CDR3aa: CASSPLPSGGLSTDTQYF
abundance: NA; d_gene: NA; j_gene: TRBJ2-6; v_gene: TRBV5-8; CDR3nt: TGTGCCAGCAGCTTGGAGACAGTCTCTGGGGCCAACGTCCTGACTTTC; CDR3aa: CASSLETVSGANVLTF
abundance: NA; d_gene: NA; j_gene: TRBJ1-2; v_gene: TRBV5-4; CDR3nt: TGTGCCAGCAGCTTGGACACCTATGGCTACACCTTC; CDR3aa: CASSLDTYGYTF
abundance: NA; d_gene: NA; j_gene: TRBJ2-1; v_gene: TRBV5-5; CDR3nt: TGTGCCAGCAGCCCCCTCCAGTCATCTTCCTACAATGAGCAGTTCTTC; CDR3aa: CASSPLQSSSYNEQFF
abundance: NA; d_gene: NA; j_gene: TRBJ1-6; v_gene: TRBV4-3; CDR3nt: TGCGCCAGCAGCCAAGGGACAGCGAATAATTCACCCCTCCACTTT; CDR3aa: CASSQGTANNSPLHF
abundance: once; d_gene: NA; j_gene: TRBJ1-2; v_gene: TRBV19; CDR3nt: TGTGCCAGTAGTATTCGGGGATTTGGCTACACCTTC; CDR3aa: CASSIRGFGYTF
abundance: NA; d_gene: NA; j_gene: TRBJ2-3; v_gene: TRBV7-2; CDR3nt: TGTGCCAGCAGCATCAGGGTCGGGACAGATACGCAGTATTTT; CDR3aa: CASSIRVGTDTQYF
abundance: few; d_gene: TRBD1; j_gene: TRBJ1-2; v_gene: TRBV12-3/TRBV12-4; CDR3nt: TGTGCCAGCAGTTCGGGACAGGGGTATGGCTACACCTTC; CDR3aa: CASSSGQGYGYTF
abundance: NA; d_gene: NA; j_gene: TRBJ1-1; v_gene: TRBV5-4; CDR3nt: TGTGCCAGCAGCTTGGACAGGAACACTGAAGCTTTCTTT; CDR3aa: CASSLDRNTEAFF
abundance: NA; d_gene: NA; j_gene: TRBJ2-6; v_gene: TRBV24-1; CDR3nt: TGTGCCACCAGTGCCCCGGCAAGACTAAGCTCTGGGGCCAACGTCCTGACTTTC; CDR3aa: CATSAPARLSSGANVLTF
abundance: NA; d_gene: NA; j_gene: TRBJ2-7; v_gene: TRBV7-7; CDR3nt: TGTGCTAGCAGCTTGGGGAGGGCAGGGGACTACGAGCAGTACTTC; CDR3aa: CASSLGRAGDYEQYF
abundance: NA; d_gene: NA; j_gene: TRBJ2-5; v_gene: TRBV9; CDR3nt: TGTGCCAGCAGCTCTTCCGGGGAGACCCAGTACTTC; CDR3aa: CASSSSGETQYF
abundance: medium-sized; d_gene: NA; j_gene: TRBJ2-3; v_gene: TRBV7-8; CDR3nt: TGTGCCAGCAGCTTATGGGCAGGCACAGATACGCAGTATTTT; CDR3aa: CASSLWAGTDTQYF
abundance: NA; d_gene: TRBD1; j_gene: TRBJ2-1; v_gene: TRBV18; CDR3nt: TGTGCCAGCTCACTAGGGACAGGGGGTTTCTATGAGCAGTTCTTC; CDR3aa: CASSLGTGGFYEQFF
abundance: NA; d_gene: TRBD1; j_gene: TRBJ2-7; v_gene: TRBV11-2; CDR3nt: TGTGCCAGCACCCCCGGGACAGGGATTTACGAGCAGTACTTC; CDR3aa: CASTPGTGIYEQYF
abundance: NA; d_gene: TRBD1; j_gene: TRBJ1-2; v_gene: TRBV19; CDR3nt: TGTGCCAGTAGCACCGACAGGGGGCCTAACTATGGCTACACCTTC; CDR3aa: CASSTDRGPNYGYTF
abundance: NA; d_gene: NA; j_gene: TRBJ1-2; v_gene: TRBV28; CDR3nt: TGTGCCAGCAGTTTACGGGGTGGATATGGCTACACCTTC; CDR3aa: CASSLRGGYGYTF
abundance: NA; d_gene: TRBD2; j_gene: TRBJ2-7; v_gene: TRBV5-8; CDR3nt: TGTGCCAGCAGCTTCTTCAGCGGGGGGTTACCCTACGAGCAGTACTTC; CDR3aa: CASSFFSGGLPYEQYF